These 25 T cell receptor beta chains were all obtained from the same sample, sequenced in a study of T-cell reconstitution after alpha-beta-depleted transplantation in children. A library of TCRbeta sequences, prepared with unique molecular identifiers, was generated. TCRdb itself ran the PCR reads through MiXCR, one entry per CDR3 protein. The sample lists 400,000 to 500,000 distinct CDR3 sequences, around 9.9% occurring once. Specimen: PBMCs from the stem cell graft donor, collected from the stem cell graft. These receptors all come from a human donor who donated a stem cell graft to a child with acute myeloid leukemia.

This clonotype was recorded many times. The chain combines TRBV7-9 with TRBJ2-5; no clear D. Trimming stripped 1 base from V and 0 bases from J, with 9 bases between. Germline values: CDR1 SEHNR, CDR2 FQNEAQ (reference sequence). The CDR3 runs to 15 residues. The CDR3 sequence is CASSLVSRNQETQYF. Here the CDR3 DNA reads TGTGCCAGCAGCTTAGTATCCAGGAACCAAGAGACCCAGTACTTC.

This clonotype occurred a few times. V gene TRBV5-1 combines with J gene TRBJ2-3, with unresolved D. This CDR3 is built from 16 residues. In germline, CDR1 is SGHRS, CDR2 YFSETQ. Trimming cost V 0 bases and J 6 bases, with 17 bases left between them. CDR3 in amino acids: CASSLGPKPTGDTQYF. The DNA for the CDR3 is TGCGCCAGCAGCTTGGGCCCAAAGCCCACTGGCGATACGCAGTATTTT.

The V call is TRBV27, the J call TRBJ2-1, with a weak D call TRBD2 (6 bases). The CDR3 runs to 13 residues. Per germline, CDR1 MNHEY and CDR2 SMNVEV (reference sequence). V was shortened by 5 bases and J by 9 bases, with 14 bases between the two germline ends. CDR3 bases: TGTGCCAGCAGTGCAGTCGTCGGGGGTGAGCAGTTCTTC. It encodes CASSAVVGGEQFF.

The rearrangement uses TRBV27 and TRBJ1-2; D remains unclear. V lost 2 bases to trimming and J lost 8 bases, with 15 bases between them. The CDR3 is made up of 14 amino acids. Germline loops: CDR1 MNHEY, CDR2 SMNVEV (reference sequence). CDR3 amino acids: CASSLGGDRMGYTF. In DNA, the CDR3 is TGTGCCAGCAGTTTAGGTGGAGATCGTATGGGCTACACCTTC.

In its sample, this clonotype was seen a few times. The CDR3 nucleotides are TGCAGTGCTAGAGATAACTCCCGCTCCTACAATGAGCAGTTCTTC. Its translation is CSARDNSRSYNEQFF. The chain has TRBV20-1 and TRBJ2-1; D not certain. Germline V gene sequence: CDR1 DFQATT, CDR2 SNEGSKA (reference sequence). V lost 0 bases to trimming and J lost 0 bases, with 9 bases between them. CDR3 length: 15 residues.

The chain joins TRBV5-6 to TRBJ2-7, with D possibly matching TRBD1 (6 bases). Germline V gene lookup returns CDR1 SGHDT and CDR2 YYEEEE. V was shortened by 4 bases and J by 9 bases, with 23 bases between the two germline ends. There are 15 residues in the CDR3. CDR3 nucleotides: TGTGCCAGCAGCACCGCCGGGACACAGCCCCTCGGGCAGTACGTC. This encodes CASSTAGTQPLGQYV.

This clonotype was counted a single time. This chain joins TRBV4-2 and TRBJ2-2, with 12 bases matching TRBD2. Looked up from germline, CDR1 is LGHNA and CDR2 is YNFKEQ. V lost 3 bases, J lost 7 bases, and 6 bases stayed unmatched. The CDR3 runs to 16 residues. CDR3 bases: TGTGCCAGCAGCCAGAGGACTAGCGGGGCGGGCGGGGAGCTGTTTTTT. It yields the protein CASSQRTSGAGGELFF.

There are a few counts of this clonotype. The chain couples TRBV9 to TRBJ1-3; unclear D gene. Trimming removed 3 bases from V and 4 bases from J, with 5 bases in between. This CDR3 is 12 amino acids long. Germline V lookup: CDR1 SGDLS, CDR2 YYNGEE. The CDR3 sequence: CASSGLGNTIYF. CDR3 DNA sequence: TGTGCCAGCAGCGGACTGGGAAACACCATATATTTT.

This clonotype was counted at least ten times. V and J are TRBV7-9 and TRBJ2-4, with 8 nucleotides matching TRBD1. V lost 5 bases to trimming and J lost 8 bases; unmatched junction nucleotides: 5. The CDR3 consists of 13 residues. Germline V gives CDR1 SEHNR, CDR2 FQNEAQ (reference sequence). In DNA form, the CDR3 reads TGTGCCAGCAGCATGACAGGGGTGGACATTCAGTACTTC. The encoded protein is CASSMTGVDIQYF.

This clonotype was counted between two and nine times. The chain is built from TRBV20-1 and TRBJ2-1; TRBD2 matches 10 bases. The CDR3 length is 16 residues. Losses at the gene ends were 5 bases for V and 0 bases for J; bases not matched to a gene: 7. The V gene's germline CDR1 is DFQATT and CDR2 SNEGSKA (reference sequence). This CDR3 reads CSAEGLAAHSYNEQFF. The CDR3 DNA sequence: TGCAGTGCTGAAGGACTAGCGGCCCACTCCTACAATGAGCAGTTCTTC.

This clonotype was detected only a few times. V gene TRBV12-3 or TRBV12-4 combines with J gene TRBJ2-5; D assignment may be TRBD1 or TRBD2 (5 bases each). Trimming removed 3 bases at V and 1 base at J, with 15 bases between. This CDR3 is built from 16 residues. The CDR3 DNA follows: TGTGCCAGCAGTTTCGGGGACGGACGGGGCCAAGAGACCCAGTACTTC. It codes for CASSFGDGRGQETQYF.

This chain joins TRBV20-1 and TRBJ1-5; a weak D match, TRBD1 (6 bases). V was cut by 1 base and J by 6 bases, with 7 bases left in between. Germline V lookup: CDR1 DFQATT, CDR2 SNEGSKA (reference sequence). The CDR3 contains 12 residues. The CDR3 loop is CSARGTAQPQHF. The CDR3 DNA is TGCAGTGCTAGAGGGACAGCTCAGCCCCAGCATTTT.

The V and J genes are TRBV4-3 and TRBJ2-7; 11 positions agree with TRBD2. CDR3 length: 18 amino acids. J was trimmed by 1 base and V by 0 bases; bases with no gene match: 8. Germline CDR1 and CDR2: LGHNA and YSLEER. The CDR3 spells CASSQDLPGTSGSYEQYF. The CDR3 bases are TGCGCCAGCAGCCAAGATCTCCCTGGGACTAGCGGATCCTACGAGCAGTACTTC.

The rearrangement links TRBV5-1 to TRBJ1-4, with 9 bases fitting TRBD1. The CDR3 loop spans 14 amino acids. CDR1 is SGHRS and CDR2 is YFSETQ in the germline V gene. V dropped 7 bases and J dropped 6; count of bases not matched to a gene: 7. The CDR3 here is CASANRGRDEKLFF. CDR3 DNA sequence: TGCGCCAGCGCGAACAGGGGGCGAGATGAAAAACTGTTTTTT.

CDR3 in amino acids: CAAGTDLNTEAFF. CDR3 nucleotides: TGTGCCGCTGGGACGGACTTGAACACTGAAGCTTTCTTT. The V call is TRBV18, the J call TRBJ1-1, with D maybe TRBD1 (5 bases). CDR1 and CDR2 (germline): KGHSH, LQKENI. The CDR3 contains 13 residues. Between the trimmed V and J ends, which lost 11 bases and 0 bases, there was a span of 13 bases.

This clonotype occurred a few times. This chain connects TRBV12-3 or TRBV12-4 to TRBJ2-5; D is possibly TRBD1 (6 bases). This CDR3 spans 15 amino acids. V was pared by 5 bases and J by 0 bases, with 13 bases between. CDR3 DNA: TGTGCCAGCAGTCCGGCCGGGACACACCAAGAGACCCAGTACTTC. This sequence encodes CASSPAGTHQETQYF.

The chain is built from TRBV2 and TRBJ2-7, with D possibly matching TRBD2 (6 bases). V lost 2 bases and J 4 bases, leaving 18 bases between the germline ends. The length of the CDR3 is 16 residues. Germline V lookup: CDR1 SNHLY, CDR2 FYNNEI. CDR3 region: CASSEWGDLTFYEQYV. CDR3 bases: TGTGCCAGCAGTGAATGGGGGGACCTGACCTTTTACGAGCAGTACGTC.

This clonotype was detected a few times. The rearrangement joins TRBV5-1 to TRBJ2-2; no reliable D call. Germline CDR1 reads SGHRS; CDR2 reads YFSETQ. The CDR3 sequence is 15 residues long. Between the trimmed V and J ends, which lost 2 bases and 0 bases, there was a span of 8 bases. In nucleotides, the CDR3 is TGCGCCAGCAGCTTTCGTGCCACGAACACCGGGGAGCTGTTTTTT. It translates to CASSFRATNTGELFF.

CDR3 residues: CASSIMTGPDTEAFF. In nucleotides, the CDR3 is TGCGCCAGCAGCATAATGACAGGGCCGGACACTGAAGCTTTCTTT. The V call is TRBV5-1, the J call TRBJ1-1, with 7 positions matching TRBD1. Germline CDR1 and CDR2: SGHRS and YFSETQ. The CDR3 is 15 residues long. Trimming took 4 bases from V and 3 from J; bases not matched to a gene: 9.

The rearrangement joins TRBV12-3 or TRBV12-4 to TRBJ2-1; D ambiguous. The germline V and J ends were trimmed by 6 bases and 9 bases, with 15 bases remaining between them. The CDR3 has 13 residues. CDR3 region: CASRPNPAGEQFF. CDR3 in DNA: TGTGCCAGCAGACCAAATCCGGCCGGTGAGCAGTTCTTC.

This clonotype occurred a few times. This sequence joins TRBV7-2 and TRBJ1-6, with TRBD1 identical over 8 bases. The CDR3 has 15 residues. Germline V gene sequence: CDR1 SGHTA, CDR2 FQGNSA. V shed 1 base, J shed 9 bases, and the junction held 5 bases outside the gene matches. CDR3 bases: TGTGCCAGCAGCTTAGACAGGGGGTTTGGTTCACCCCTCCACTTT. Protein: CASSLDRGFGSPLHF.

This clonotype was detected a few times. This chain links TRBV6-2 or TRBV6-3 with TRBJ1-1; D may be TRBD1 (6 bases). V was shortened by 6 bases and J by 0 bases, with 29 bases between the two germline ends. This CDR3 is 20 amino acids long. Per the germline V gene, CDR1 is MNHEY and CDR2 is SVGEGT. The CDR3 here is CASSPAGGITGKEVNTEAFF. CDR3 nucleotides: TGTGCCAGCAGCCCTGCCGGGGGAATTACAGGGAAGGAGGTGAACACTGAAGCTTTCTTT.

A few counts support this clonotype. V is TRBV20-1 and J is TRBJ2-7, with D maybe TRBD1 (7 bases). V gave up 3 bases and J gave up 9 bases, with 24 bases separating them. Germline V gene sequence: CDR1 DFQATT, CDR2 SNEGSKA (reference sequence). CDR3 length: 15 amino acids. The CDR3: CSASPTGDFLSVQYF. For the CDR3, the DNA is TGCAGTGCTAGCCCCACAGGGGACTTTTTGAGTGTGCAGTACTTC.

This clonotype showed up just a few times. J is TRBJ2-5 and V is TRBV12-3 or TRBV12-4, with D tentatively TRBD1 or TRBD2 (6 bases each). The CDR3 is 14 residues long. The V end lost 6 bases, the J end lost 4 bases, and 15 bases lay between the germline ends. The CDR3 sequence is CASSKQGGRETQYF. Written as DNA, the CDR3 is TGTGCCAGCAGCAAACAGGGAGGACGAGAGACCCAGTACTTC.

This clonotype was recorded a few times. CDR3 protein: CASYTSGNYEQYV. CDR3 coding DNA: TGTGCCAGCTATACTAGCGGAAACTACGAGCAGTACGTC. This chain links TRBV2 with TRBJ2-7, with 8 nucleotides matching TRBD2. Germline V lookup: CDR1 SNHLY, CDR2 FYNNEI. Trimming removed 8 bases from V and 3 bases from J; junction bases left unmatched: 6. This CDR3 is 13 amino acids long.